This T cell receptor (beta chain) was sequenced in a study of blood T cell repertoires in COVID-19. Study-wide context: The United States, Italy and Spain provided the acute and convalescent COVID-19 samples.

Germline trimming cut 7 bases from V and 3 bases from J; bases unmatched to any gene: 6. The CDR3 extends over 13 amino acids. Germline V lookup: CDR1 SQVTM, CDR2 ANQGSEA. Profiled with immunoSEQ multiplex PCR; TCRdb holds only in-frame clones, not every one. Here the sample spans about 190,000 clones, around 90% being singletons. This clone was seen once. Sequencing used peripheral blood. The sequence derives from a man aged 60-69 years with active or convalescent COVID-19. This rearrangement joins TRBV29-1 to TRBJ2-7; 10 bases match TRBD1. The CDR3 bases are TGCAGCGCCTCCGGGACAGGGGACTACGAGCAGTACTTC. This codes for CSASGTGDYEQYF.